Sequencing of this T cell receptor beta chain was carried out in a study of radiotherapy plus CTLA-4 blockade in lung cancer. Study conclusions and caveats: Early shifts in blood T cell clones, with interferon-beta, reportedly predicted response best. The study found tumor-derived TCR clones expanded in blood after radiotherapy plus ipilimumab.

There are 15 residues in the CDR3. CDR1 is SGHVS and CDR2 is FQNEAQ in the germline V gene. The V end was cut by 2 bases, the J end by 1 base, with 11 bases between. As regards this clone: What it binds is unknown.

The assay was immunoSEQ multiplex PCR, and TCRdb's table has in-frame clones only and misses some. The data hold under 65,000 clones, with roughly three quarters observed a single time. The sequences come from peripheral blood, collected from a patient treated with radiotherapy plus ipilimumab. This TCR came from a human donor with non-small cell lung cancer who had a complete response to radiotherapy plus ipilimumab. The chain recombines TRBV7-8 with TRBJ1-1, with unresolved D. As DNA, the CDR3 is TGTGCCAGCAGCTTACCGAGGCTCCCGAACACTGAAGCTTTCTTT. Residues: CASSLPRLPNTEAFF. The full variable domain, its missing parts supplied by reference TRBV7-8 and TRBJ1-1, is GAGVSQSPRYKVAKRGQDVALRCDPISGHVSLFWYQQALGQGPEFLTYFQNEAQLDKSGLPSDRFFAERPEGSVSTLKIQRTQQEDSAVYLCASSLPRLPNTEAFFGQGTRLTVV.